This T cell receptor beta chain appears in the sequencing data of a study of T-cell reconstitution after alpha-beta-depleted transplantation in children. The CDR3 has 14 amino acids. V shed 7 bases and J shed 5 bases, with 17 bases lying between them. Germline V gene data show CDR1 as MNHEY and CDR2 as SVGEGT. Construction of the TCRbeta library involved unique molecular identifiers. TCRdb used MiXCR to reprocess the PCR reads, holding one entry per CDR3 protein. The sample lists some 200,000 distinct CDR3 sequences; approximately 9% were seen once. This clonotype was sampled from a human donor who donated a stem cell graft to a child with acute lymphoblastic leukemia. Sample: PBMCs from the stem cell graft donor, taken from the stem cell graft. The genes are TRBV6-2 or TRBV6-3 and TRBJ2-5, with D perhaps TRBD1 (5 bases). The CDR3 reads CASNLRGSGETQYF. In DNA, the CDR3 is TGTGCCAGCAATTTGAGAGGCTCAGGGGAGACCCAGTACTTC.